The 9 T cell receptor beta chains below were found in one sample sequenced in a study of blood T cells in healthy people across ages. Sample-barcoded 5' priming and a J-beta primer mix drove a second PCR of 7 to 11 cycles. TCRdb analysed the 5' RACE reads with MiXCR anew, one entry per CDR3 protein. Seen here are around 1,800,000 distinct CDR3 sequences, about two fifths observed once, and the top ten hold roughly 23%. The sequenced sample was blood. The receptors shown here come from a human donor in good health.

The rearrangement joins TRBV6-2 or TRBV6-3 to TRBJ2-1; 8 positions agree with TRBD2. Germline CDR1 is MNHEY and CDR2 is SVGEGT. V lost 0 bases, J lost 6 bases, and 7 bases stayed unmatched. The CDR3 spans 16 residues. The CDR3, as DNA: TGTGCCAGCAGTTACTCACGGGGGGGTGCCCCCAATGAGCAGTTCTTC. This translates into CASSYSRGGAPNEQFF.

This chain uses TRBV4-2 with TRBJ2-4; a possible D gene is TRBD2 (5 bases). The end of the DNA aligns better with TRBJ2-7, so the J call may be wrong. Germline assignment: CDR1 LGHNA and CDR2 YNFKEQ. This CDR3 region has 14 residues. CDR3 loop: CASSQLGSNYEQYF. The CDR3 nucleotides are TGTGCCAGCAGCCAACTGGGGAGTAACTACGAGCAGTACTTC.

The CDR3 coding sequence is TGTGCCAGCAGCTTCCTCGGGACGGGAACCGGGGAGCTGTTTTTT. This translates into CASSFLGTGTGELFF. The rearrangement uses TRBV7-2 and TRBJ2-2; D may match TRBD1 or TRBD2 (5 bases each). The CDR3 is 15 residues long. The V end lost 3 bases, the J end lost 5 bases, and 13 bases lay between the germline ends. Per the germline V gene, CDR1 is SGHTA and CDR2 is FQGNSA.

V usage is TRBV25-1 and J usage is TRBJ1-4; D gene uncertain. Germline values: CDR1 MGHDK, CDR2 SYGVNS. The CDR3 is 14 residues long. V dropped 2 bases and J dropped 8 bases, with 12 bases sitting between them. The CDR3 DNA reads as TGTGCCAGCAGTGAACCTCTCGGCCGGGAAAAACTGTTTTTT. Its translation is CASSEPLGREKLFF.

This chain joins TRBV7-3 and TRBJ2-1, with TRBD1 as a possible D gene (5 bases). This CDR3 is built from 15 residues. The germline V gene encodes CDR1 SGHTA and CDR2 FQGTGA. Trimming removed 1 base at V and 7 bases at J, with 14 bases between. The CDR3 sequence: CASSLISARVNEQFF. The CDR3 DNA sequence: TGTGCCAGCAGCTTAATTTCGGCCAGGGTGAATGAGCAGTTCTTC.

The chain combines TRBV20-1 with TRBJ2-3; D is unclear. Trimming stripped 0 bases from V and 4 bases from J, with 11 bases between. The germline CDR1 and CDR2 sequences are DFQATT and SNEGSKA (reference sequence). The CDR3 loop spans 14 amino acids. The CDR3 protein is CSARDPGHADTQYF. CDR3 DNA: TGCAGTGCTAGAGACCCAGGTCACGCAGATACGCAGTATTTT.

In this sample, this clonotype turned up once. This chain links TRBV20-1 with TRBJ2-3; 8 bases are a match to TRBD1. The CDR3 loop spans 16 amino acids. In germline, CDR1 is DFQATT, CDR2 SNEGSKA (reference sequence). The V gene end was trimmed by 3 bases and the J gene end by 2 bases; junction bases not matched to a gene: 10. CDR3 DNA sequence: TGCAGTGCTAGGCTGGAGGCAGGGGGCTCCACAGATACGCAGTATTTT. Its protein is CSARLEAGGSTDTQYF.

The V and J genes are TRBV12-3 or TRBV12-4 and TRBJ1-2; 7 bases agree with TRBD1. V lost 7 bases and J lost 5; bases outside the gene matches: 13. This CDR3 is 15 amino acids long. The CDR3 protein is CASTYRGRSTYGYTF. In nucleotides, the CDR3 is TGTGCCAGCACCTACAGGGGTCGGTCCACATATGGCTACACCTTC.

This clonotype was seen a few times. V is TRBV4-1 and J is TRBJ2-7, with D maybe TRBD1 (7 bases). This CDR3 has 15 residues. Trimming took off 4 bases at V and 2 bases at J, with 15 bases between the two ends. Per the germline V gene, CDR1 is MGHRA and CDR2 is YSYEKL. CDR3 coding DNA: TGCGCCAGCAGCCTACGGACAGGACTACCCTACGAGCAGTACTTC. The encoded protein is CASSLRTGLPYEQYF.